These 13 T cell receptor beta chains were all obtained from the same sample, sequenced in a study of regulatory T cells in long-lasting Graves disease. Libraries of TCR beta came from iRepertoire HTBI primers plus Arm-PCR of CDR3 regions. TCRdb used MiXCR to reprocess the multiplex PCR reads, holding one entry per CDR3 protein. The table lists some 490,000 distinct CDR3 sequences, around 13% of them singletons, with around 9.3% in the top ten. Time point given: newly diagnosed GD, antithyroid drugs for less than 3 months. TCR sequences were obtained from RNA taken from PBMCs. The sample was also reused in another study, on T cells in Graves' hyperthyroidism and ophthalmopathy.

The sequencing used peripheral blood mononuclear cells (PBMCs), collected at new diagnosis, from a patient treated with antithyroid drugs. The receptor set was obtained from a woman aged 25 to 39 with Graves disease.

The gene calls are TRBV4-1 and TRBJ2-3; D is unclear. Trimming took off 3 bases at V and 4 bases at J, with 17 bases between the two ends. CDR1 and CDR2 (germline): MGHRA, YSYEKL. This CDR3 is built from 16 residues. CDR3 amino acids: CASSHPESYSSDTQYF. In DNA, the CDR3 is TGCGCCAGCAGCCACCCTGAGTCGTACAGTTCAGATACGCAGTATTTT.

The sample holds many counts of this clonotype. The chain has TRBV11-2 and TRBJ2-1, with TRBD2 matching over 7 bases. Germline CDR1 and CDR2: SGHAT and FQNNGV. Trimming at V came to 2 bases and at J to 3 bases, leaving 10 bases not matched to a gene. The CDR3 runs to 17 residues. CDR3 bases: TGTGCCAGCAGCTTACCTTACGCGGGAGTGGGCTACAATGAGCAGTTCTTC. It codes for CASSLPYAGVGYNEQFF.

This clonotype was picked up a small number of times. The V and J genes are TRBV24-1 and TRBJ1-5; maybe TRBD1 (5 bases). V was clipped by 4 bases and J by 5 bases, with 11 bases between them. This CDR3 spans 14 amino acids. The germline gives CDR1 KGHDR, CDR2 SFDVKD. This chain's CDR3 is CATSEPGKDQPQHF. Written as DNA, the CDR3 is TGTGCCACCAGTGAACCAGGGAAGGATCAGCCCCAGCATTTT.

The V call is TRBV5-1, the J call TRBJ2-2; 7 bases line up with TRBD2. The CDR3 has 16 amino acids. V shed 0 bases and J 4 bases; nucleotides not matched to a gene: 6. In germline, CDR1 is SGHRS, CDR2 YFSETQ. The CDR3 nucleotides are TGCGCCAGCAGCTTGGACCGATCGGGGGGCACCGGGGAGCTGTTTTTT. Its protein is CASSLDRSGGTGELFF.

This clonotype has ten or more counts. The CDR3 DNA sequence: TGTGCCATCAGTGAGCTACCTCTCGGGAAAGCTTTCTTT. Translation gives CAISELPLGKAFF. The chain joins TRBV10-3 to TRBJ1-1; D is ambiguous. CDR1 and CDR2 (germline): ENHRY, SYGVKD. The CDR3 runs 13 residues. V was pared by 2 bases and J by 9 bases, with 13 bases between.

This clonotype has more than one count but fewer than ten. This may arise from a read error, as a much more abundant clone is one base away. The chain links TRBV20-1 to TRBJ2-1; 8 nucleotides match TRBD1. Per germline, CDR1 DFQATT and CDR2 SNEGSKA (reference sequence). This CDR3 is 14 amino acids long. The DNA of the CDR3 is TGCAGTGCTACAGGGGGCTTTGTATGGAATGGGCAGTTCTTC. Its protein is CSATGGFVWNGQFF.

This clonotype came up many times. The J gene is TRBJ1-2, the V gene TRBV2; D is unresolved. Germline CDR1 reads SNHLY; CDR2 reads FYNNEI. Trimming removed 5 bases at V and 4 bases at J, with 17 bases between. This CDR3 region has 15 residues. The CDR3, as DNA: TGTGCCAGCAGTCCGGGAACGGAGGTCAGCTATGGCTACACCTTC. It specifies CASSPGTEVSYGYTF. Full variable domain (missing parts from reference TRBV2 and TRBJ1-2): EPEVTQTPSHQVTQMGQEVILRCVPISNHLYFYWYRQILGQKVEFLVSFYNNEISEKSEIFDDQFSVERPDGSNFTLKIRSTKLEDSAMYFCASSPGTEVSYGYTFGSGTRLTVV.

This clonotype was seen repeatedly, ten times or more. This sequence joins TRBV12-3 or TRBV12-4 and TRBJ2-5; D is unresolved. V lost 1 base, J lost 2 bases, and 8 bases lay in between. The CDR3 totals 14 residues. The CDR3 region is CASSLGTEQETQYF. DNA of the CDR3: TGTGCCAGCAGTTTAGGGACGGAACAAGAGACCCAGTACTTC.

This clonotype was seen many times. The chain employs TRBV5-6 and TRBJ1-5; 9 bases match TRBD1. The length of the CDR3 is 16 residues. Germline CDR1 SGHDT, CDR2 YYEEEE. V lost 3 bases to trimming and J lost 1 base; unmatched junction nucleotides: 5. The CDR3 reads CASSSNRGLSNQPQHF. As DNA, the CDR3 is TGTGCCAGCAGCTCCAACAGGGGGCTAAGCAATCAGCCCCAGCATTTT.

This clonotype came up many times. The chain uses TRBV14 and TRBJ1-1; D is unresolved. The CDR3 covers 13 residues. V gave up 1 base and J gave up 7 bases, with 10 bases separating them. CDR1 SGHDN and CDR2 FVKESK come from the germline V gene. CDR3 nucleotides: TGTGCCAGCAGCCAAGTCCCAGCCATTGAAGCTTTCTTT. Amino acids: CASSQVPAIEAFF.

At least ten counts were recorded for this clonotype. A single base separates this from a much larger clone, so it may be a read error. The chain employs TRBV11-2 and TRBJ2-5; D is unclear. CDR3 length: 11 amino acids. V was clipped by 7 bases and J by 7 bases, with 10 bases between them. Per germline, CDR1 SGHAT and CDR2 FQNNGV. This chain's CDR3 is CASNRSGTQYF. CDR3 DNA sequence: TGTGCCAGCAATCGTTCCGGGACCCAGTACTTC.

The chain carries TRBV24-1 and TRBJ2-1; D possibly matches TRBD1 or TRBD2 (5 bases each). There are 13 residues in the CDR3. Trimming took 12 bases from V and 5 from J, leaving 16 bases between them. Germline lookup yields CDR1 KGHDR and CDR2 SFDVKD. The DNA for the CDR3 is TGTGCCGCCTCCGGGACCATAAACAATGAGCAGTTCTTC. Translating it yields CAASGTINNEQFF.

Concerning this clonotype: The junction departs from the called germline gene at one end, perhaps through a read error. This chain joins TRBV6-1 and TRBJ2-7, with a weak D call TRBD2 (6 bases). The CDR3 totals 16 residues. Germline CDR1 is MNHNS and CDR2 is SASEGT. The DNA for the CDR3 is TGTGCCAGCAATGAACAATTACCTCGGCGGGACTACGAGCAGTACTTC. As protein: CASNEQLPRRDYEQYF.